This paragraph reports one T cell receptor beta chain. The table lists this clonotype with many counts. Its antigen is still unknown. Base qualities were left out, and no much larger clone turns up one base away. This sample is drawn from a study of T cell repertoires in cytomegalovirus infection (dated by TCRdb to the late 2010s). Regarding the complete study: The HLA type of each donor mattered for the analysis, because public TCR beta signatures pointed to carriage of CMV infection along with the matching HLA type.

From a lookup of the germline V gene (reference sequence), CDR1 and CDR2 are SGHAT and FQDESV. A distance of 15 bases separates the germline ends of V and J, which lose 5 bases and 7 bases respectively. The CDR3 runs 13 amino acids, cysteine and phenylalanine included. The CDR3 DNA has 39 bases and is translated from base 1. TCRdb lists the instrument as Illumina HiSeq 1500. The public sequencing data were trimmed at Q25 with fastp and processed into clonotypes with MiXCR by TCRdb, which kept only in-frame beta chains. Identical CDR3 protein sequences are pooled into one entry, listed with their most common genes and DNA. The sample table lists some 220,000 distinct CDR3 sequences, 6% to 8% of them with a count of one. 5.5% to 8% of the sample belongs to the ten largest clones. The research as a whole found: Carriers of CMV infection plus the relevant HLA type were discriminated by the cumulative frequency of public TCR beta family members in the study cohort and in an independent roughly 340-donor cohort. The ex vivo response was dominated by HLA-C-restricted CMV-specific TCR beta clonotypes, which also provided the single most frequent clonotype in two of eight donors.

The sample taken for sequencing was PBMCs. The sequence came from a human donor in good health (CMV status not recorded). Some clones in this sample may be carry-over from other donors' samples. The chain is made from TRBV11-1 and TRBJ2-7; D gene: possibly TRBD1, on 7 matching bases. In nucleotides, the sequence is TGTGCCAGCAGCCCTTACAGGGGAGGAGAGCAGTACTTC. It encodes CASSPYRGGEQYF.